Included here is one T cell receptor beta chain sequence, with context. Its antigen remains unknown. The data stem from a study of shared clonotypes between healthy human individuals. Study-level findings and limits: It was expected that sequencing depth would affect clonotype sharing among donors.

Splitting of CD4+ cells produced CD45RA+ naive and CD45RA-negative memory subsets. The method was immunoSEQ multiplex PCR; TCRdb's version includes in-frame clones alone and lacks a portion of them. Among about 2 million clones, approximately 95% were seen once, and the ten largest hold 0.1% to 0.15%. Sequencing input: naive CD4+ T cells sorted from blood. Subset meaning: CD45RA+ positively selected. The TCR comes from a man younger than 35 in good health.

CDR3 in DNA: TGTGCCAGCAGCTTGGGGCGCTACACCGGGGAGCTGTTTTTT. This gives the protein CASSLGRYTGELFF. This chain connects TRBV11-1 to TRBJ2-2; D may be TRBD1 (5 bases). The germline V and J ends were trimmed by 3 bases and 3 bases, with 8 bases remaining between them. This CDR3 contains 14 residues. CDR1 is SGHAT and CDR2 is FQDESV in the germline V gene (reference sequence).